The rows below give T cell receptor beta chains drawn from one sample of a study of T cells in Graves' hyperthyroidism and ophthalmopathy. TCRdb called the multiplex PCR reads again in MiXCR, with one record for every CDR3 protein. The repertoire holds fewer than 550,000 distinct CDR3 sequences, roughly 14% seen once, with just under 8% in the top ten. Material: blood. The receptors here all came from a woman in her late teens or twenties with Graves' hyperthyroidism. CDR3s leave out the opening cysteine and the closing phenylalanine or tryptophan.

length: 14
V: TRBV7-8
J: TRBJ1-5
CDR3: ASSLVTAYSNQPQH

length: 13
V: TRBV5-1
J: TRBJ2-7
CDR3: ASSPRGSTIYEQY

length: 12
V: TRBV3-1
J: TRBJ2-3
CDR3: ASSLAGWPDTQY

length: 14
V: TRBV6-1
J: TRBJ2-3
CDR3: ASSEASGGATDTQY

length: 15
V: TRBV4-1
J: TRBJ2-1
CDR3: ASSEGLAGVSYNEQF

length: 11
V: TRBV30
J: TRBJ1-6
CDR3: AWTGQGTSPLH

length: 11
V: TRBV20-1
J: TRBJ2-7
CDR3: SAQGMASYEQY

length: 13
V: TRBV11-2
J: TRBJ2-7
CDR3: ASSRSEGAGYEQY

length: 14
V: TRBV11-2
J: TRBJ1-1
CDR3: ASSPRTSGGSTEAF

length: 10
V: TRBV5-1
J: TRBJ2-1
CDR3: ASSVIAGEQF

length: 10
V: TRBV12-3/TRBV12-4
J: TRBJ1-1
CDR3: ASSLGREEAF

length: 13
V: TRBV6-1
J: TRBJ2-3
CDR3: ASRSTSGSPDTQY

length: 15
V: TRBV9
J: TRBJ2-5
CDR3: ASSVGVGAPSQETQY

length: 11
V: TRBV20-1
J: TRBJ1-4
CDR3: SARYMSNEKLF

length: 15
V: TRBV28
J: TRBJ1-4
CDR3: ASSWDSGKRTNEKLF

length: 13
V: TRBV9
J: TRBJ2-1
CDR3: ASTRAGDFYNEQF

length: 14
V: TRBV7-9
J: TRBJ2-5
CDR3: ASSLFRLAGGKTQY

length: 11
V: TRBV20-1
J: TRBJ2-7
CDR3: SARAAAGGEQY

length: 11
V: TRBV20-1
J: TRBJ2-1
CDR3: SARSLANNEQF

length: 10
V: TRBV10-3
J: TRBJ2-7
CDR3: AISRQSYEQY

length: 13
V: TRBV4-1
J: TRBJ2-2
CDR3: ASSQEPFQTGELF

length: 17
V: TRBV5-4
J: TRBJ2-1
CDR3: ASSKPGLAGGRAYNEQF

length: 14
V: TRBV20-1
J: TRBJ2-7
CDR3: SARGSAGTSGYEQY

length: 11
V: TRBV30
J: TRBJ1-2
CDR3: AVFTGARRGYT

length: 11
V: TRBV7-2
J: TRBJ2-1
CDR3: ASSLLGLNEQF

length: 15
V: TRBV11-2
J: TRBJ2-2
CDR3: ASSLSRNMRNTGELF

length: 11
V: TRBV6-1
J: TRBJ1-4
CDR3: ASTNGQGGKLF

length: 13
V: TRBV9
J: TRBJ1-2
CDR3: ASSALTGRSYGYT

length: 13
V: TRBV11-3
J: TRBJ1-2
CDR3: ASSPQGQGALGYT

length: 12
V: TRBV7-3
J: TRBJ2-3
CDR3: ASRLAGTTDTQY

length: 9
V: TRBV10-3
J: TRBJ2-7
CDR3: AISGQSQQY

length: 13
V: TRBV7-2
J: TRBJ1-6
CDR3: ATSLWPSGNSPLH

length: 14
V: TRBV2
J: TRBJ2-6
CDR3: ASSQQGATGANVLT

length: 12
V: TRBV6-1
J: TRBJ1-2
CDR3: ASSAGDRGPGYT

length: 14
V: TRBV20-1
J: TRBJ2-3
CDR3: SARETRGGGTDTQY

length: 14
V: TRBV20-1
J: TRBJ2-1
CDR3: SASDPGTGGSNEQF

length: 11
V: TRBV11-2
J: TRBJ2-5
CDR3: ASSPGTEETQY

length: 12
V: TRBV3-1
J: TRBJ1-5
CDR3: ASSPLYSNQPQH

length: 13
V: TRBV6-6
J: TRBJ2-7
CDR3: ASSYGRGRSYEQY

length: 17
V: TRBV12-3/TRBV12-4
J: TRBJ2-3
CDR3: ASSLGGGLAGGSTDTQY

length: 9
V: TRBV19
J: TRBJ1-2
CDR3: ASSIEEVYT

length: 16
V: TRBV4-3
J: TRBJ2-3
CDR3: ASSQDLLAGVGTDTQY

length: 17
V: TRBV12-3/TRBV12-4
J: TRBJ2-4
CDR3: ASSLGASGGAEAKNIQY

length: 13
V: TRBV28
J: TRBJ1-2
CDR3: ASSDPTGGRDGYT

length: 10
V: TRBV12-3/TRBV12-4
J: TRBJ2-7
CDR3: ASSWTAYERY

length: 15
V: TRBV12-3/TRBV12-4
J: TRBJ2-2
CDR3: ASRRSGTSGLTGELF

length: 13
V: TRBV20-1
J: TRBJ1-4
CDR3: SARDSGTGYEKLF

length: 12
V: TRBV7-9
J: TRBJ1-2
CDR3: ASSSGGDGYGYT

length: 13
V: TRBV18
J: TRBJ1-4
CDR3: ASSRLEGANEKLF

length: 13
V: TRBV4-1
J: TRBJ2-7
CDR3: ASSPRRTENYEQY

length: 9
V: TRBV4-1
J: TRBJ1-3
CDR3: ASSQGDSIY